The text below deals with one T cell receptor (beta chain). Antigen: not known. CDR1 is GTSNPN, CDR2 SVGIG, per germline (reference sequence). The CDR3 sequence is 17 residues long. V lost 0 bases to trimming and J lost 5 bases, with 20 bases between them. This sample is drawn from a study of shared clonotypes between healthy human individuals. Overall study results and limits: Limitation of the genetic and exposure-history diversity represented came from the few donors.

Libraries were prepared by immunoSEQ multiplex PCR; TCRdb keeps only in-frame clonotypes and omits some of them. The sample lists 1,100,000 or so clones; around 78% were seen once. This receptor was taken from a man between 18 and 35 years old in good health. Some clones in this sample may be carry-over from other donors' samples. The sequenced material came from memory CD4+ T cells from PBMCs. Subset in this sample: CD45RA-negative fraction. The chain employs TRBV30 and TRBJ2-1; maybe TRBD2 (6 bases). The CDR3 region is CAWSVWDWVAVHNEQFF. The DNA for the CDR3 is TGTGCCTGGAGTGTATGGGACTGGGTAGCGGTTCACAATGAGCAGTTCTTC.